Following are 20 T cell receptor beta chains from one sample sequenced in a study of blood T cell repertoires in COVID-19 (dated by TCRdb to 2018 to 2021). Receptor libraries were prepared by the immunoSEQ multiplex PCR assay. Here the immuneACCESS table is served through TCRdb, limited to in-frame sequences with V and J called. Missing clones are a known gap in these copies; in checked studies unresolved V genes cover under half, and the rest lacks a known reason. This sample holds over 100,000 clones; nearly 90% were observed only once. The top ten clones comprise around 2% of the sample. The sequencing input was peripheral blood. The receptors were gathered from a man aged 45-65 years with active COVID-19.

V is TRBV2 and J is TRBJ1-5, with TRBD1 matching over 11 bases. There are 15 residues in the CDR3. Germline values: CDR1 SNHLY, CDR2 FYNNEI. The V gene end was trimmed by 6 bases and the J gene end by 7 bases; junction bases not matched to a gene: 8. CDR3 sequence reads: CASRGDRGAIQPQHF. The DNA for the CDR3 is TGTGCCAGCAGGGGGGACAGGGGGGCGATCCAGCCCCAGCATTTT.

This clone was seen only a few times. The gene calls are TRBV27 and TRBJ1-6, with D unresolved. CDR3 length: 13 amino acids. Per the germline V gene, CDR1 is MNHEY and CDR2 is SMNVEV (reference sequence). Trimming pared 6 bases from V and 9 bases from J, leaving 12 bases between. CDR3 nucleotide sequence: TGTGCCAGCAGACCTGCGGGGAGTTCACCCCTCCACTTT. It encodes CASRPAGSSPLHF.

The J gene is TRBJ2-1, the V gene TRBV7-2; 9 bases fit TRBD2. Trimming at V came to 7 bases and at J to 9 bases, leaving 10 bases not matched to a gene. This CDR3 has 14 residues. Germline V lookup: CDR1 SGHTA, CDR2 FQGNSA. CDR3 bases: TGTGCCAGCACCGACCGGACTAGCGTGCTTGAGCAGTTCTTC. This translates into CASTDRTSVLEQFF.

The table lists this clone with a few counts. This chain uses TRBV10-1 with TRBJ2-3; 7 positions agree with TRBD1. From germline, CDR1 is WNHNN and CDR2 SYGVQD (reference sequence). The trim removed 0 bases at V and 6 bases at J, leaving 21 bases unmatched. CDR3 size: 20 residues. CDR3 loop: CASSESNRGRPVTLTDTQYF. The CDR3 coding sequence is TGCGCCAGCAGTGAGTCGAACAGGGGAAGGCCCGTAACTCTAACGGATACGCAGTATTTT.

V and J are TRBV7-2 and TRBJ2-7, with 13 positions matching TRBD2. CDR3 length equals 16 residues. CDR1 SGHTA and CDR2 FQGNSA come from the germline V gene. Trimming cost V 5 bases and J 2 bases; bases outside gene matches: 6. The CDR3 loop is CASSHTSGGAPYEQYF. For the CDR3, the DNA is TGTGCCAGCAGCCACACTAGCGGGGGGGCCCCCTACGAGCAGTACTTC. The complete variable domain, with remaining parts taken from reference TRBV7-2 and TRBJ2-7, reads GAGVSQSPSNKVTEKGKDVELRCDPISGHTALYWYRQSLGQGLEFLIYFQGNSAPDKSGLPSDRFSAERTGGSVSTLTIQRTQQEDSAVYLCASSHTSGGAPYEQYFGPGTRLTVT.

The chain joins TRBV30 to TRBJ1-1; D remains unclear. The CDR3 covers 13 residues. CDR1 is GTSNPN, CDR2 SVGIG, per germline (reference sequence). V lost 6 bases, J lost 3 bases, and 14 bases lay in between. The CDR3: CACSNQAYTEAFF. In DNA form, the CDR3 reads TGTGCCTGTTCGAATCAGGCGTACACTGAAGCTTTCTTT.

The V call is TRBV7-6, the J call TRBJ1-1, with a tentative D call TRBD1 (5 bases). V shed 5 bases and J shed 0 bases, with 13 bases lying between them. CDR1 and CDR2 from the germline V gene are SGHVS and FNYEAQ. CDR3 length: 15 residues. The CDR3 region has the DNA TGTGCCAGCAGCCCGACAGTAAACATGAACACTGAAGCTTTCTTT. This translates into CASSPTVNMNTEAFF.

V and J are TRBV2 and TRBJ2-3, with D hard to call. The germline CDR1 and CDR2 sequences are SNHLY and FYNNEI. Between the trimmed V and J ends, which lost 2 bases and 6 bases, there was a span of 3 bases. This CDR3 is 11 amino acids long. Written as DNA, the CDR3 is TGTGCCAGCAGTGAACTGGATACGCAGTATTTT. This codes for CASSELDTQYF. The whole variable domain, remainder taken from reference TRBV2 and TRBJ2-3, is EPEVTQTPSHQVTQMGQEVILRCVPISNHLYFYWYRQILGQKVEFLVSFYNNEISEKSEIFDDQFSVERPDGSNFTLKIRSTKLEDSAMYFCASSELDTQYFGPGTRLTVL.

The chain is built from TRBV2 and TRBJ2-3, with D possibly TRBD1 on 5 matching bases. In germline, CDR1 is SNHLY, CDR2 FYNNEI. This CDR3 has 13 amino acids. Trimming left V 5 bases short and J 6 bases short, with 12 bases between. The CDR3 loop reads CASSNVGADTQYF. In DNA, the CDR3 is TGTGCCAGCAGTAATGTAGGGGCTGATACGCAGTATTTT.

This clone was seen a few times. This chain uses TRBV5-4 with TRBJ2-2; D ambiguous. The CDR3 loop spans 17 amino acids. In germline, CDR1 is SGHNT, CDR2 YYREEE (reference sequence). Between the trimmed V and J ends, which lost 2 bases and 4 bases, there was a span of 18 bases. CDR3 DNA: TGTGCCAGCAGCTTATTAGTTCTCGTCCATGGCACCGGGGAGCTGTTTTTT. Protein: CASSLLVLVHGTGELFF.

The CDR3 spells CASRDVQMNTEAFF. DNA of the CDR3: TGTGCCAGCCGGGATGTTCAGATGAACACTGAAGCTTTCTTT. The chain has TRBV6-6 and TRBJ1-1, with D unclear. The CDR3 contains 14 residues. CDR1 is MNHNY and CDR2 is SVGAGI in the germline V gene (reference sequence). V was trimmed by 8 bases and J by 0 bases, leaving 13 bases between them.

The chain couples TRBV18 to TRBJ1-3, with TRBD1 identical over 7 bases. Germline lookup yields CDR1 KGHSH and CDR2 LQKENI. With 8 bases clipped from V and 0 bases from J, the junction kept 1 base outside the gene matches. The CDR3 consists of 13 residues. CDR3 bases: TGTGCCAGCGGACAGGACTCTGGAAACACCATATATTTT. Translating it yields CASGQDSGNTIYF.

The chain is built from TRBV5-1 and TRBJ2-7; TRBD2 agrees at 11 bases. Germline V lookup: CDR1 SGHRS, CDR2 YFSETQ. The CDR3 runs to 17 residues. The V and J ends lost 5 bases and 0 bases, in that order; junction bases with no gene match: 10. CDR3 DNA sequence: TGCGCCAGCAGGGTGAAAATTACTAGCGGGAGCTCCTACGAGCAGTACTTC. Residues: CASRVKITSGSSYEQYF.

J is TRBJ2-5 and V is TRBV19; maybe TRBD2 (5 bases). From germline, CDR1 is LNHDA and CDR2 SQIVND (reference sequence). Trimming stripped 3 bases from V and 4 bases from J, with 18 bases between. There are 16 residues in the CDR3. For the CDR3, the DNA is TGTGCCAGTAGTATGGCTCGAACGGGGTGGGGAGAGACCCAGTACTTC. As protein: CASSMARTGWGETQYF.

J is TRBJ2-2 and V is TRBV24-1; 11 bases match TRBD1. This CDR3 region has 16 residues. Germline V gives CDR1 KGHDR, CDR2 SFDVKD. The junction had 2 bases not matched to a gene; V was cut back by 2 bases and J by 4 bases. The CDR3 DNA is TGTGCCACCAGTGATTCCGGGACAGGGGGCACCGGGGAGCTGTTTTTT. This encodes CATSDSGTGGTGELFF.

The chain carries TRBV27 and TRBJ2-1; tentative D call: TRBD2 (5 bases). The V end lost 7 bases, the J end lost 1 base, and 14 bases lay between the germline ends. The CDR3 is made up of 15 amino acids. Germline lookup yields CDR1 MNHEY and CDR2 SMNVEV (reference sequence). The CDR3 DNA is TGTGCCAGCATCCCAAGCGGCCCTTCCTACAATGAGCAGTTCTTC. This encodes CASIPSGPSYNEQFF.

This clone turned up a few times. The chain employs TRBV2 and TRBJ2-1; D might be TRBD2 (5 bases). Germline loops: CDR1 SNHLY, CDR2 FYNNEI. The length of the CDR3 is 13 residues. The V end lost 4 bases, the J end lost 7 bases, and 11 bases lay between the germline ends. This chain's CDR3 is CASSVIRENEQFF. In DNA form, the CDR3 reads TGTGCCAGCAGTGTAATAAGGGAGAATGAGCAGTTCTTC.

The chain joins TRBV7-8 to TRBJ1-1, with D maybe TRBD1 (6 bases). The CDR3 runs to 15 residues. The germline V gene has CDR1 SGHVS and CDR2 FQNEAQ. V dropped 2 bases and J dropped 0 bases, with 10 bases sitting between them. The CDR3 DNA sequence: TGTGCCAGCAGCTTACCTAGGACAGTGAACACTGAAGCTTTCTTT. This codes for CASSLPRTVNTEAFF.

This chain joins TRBV5-4 and TRBJ2-3, with unresolved D. The CDR3 runs 14 residues. With 5 bases removed from V and 2 bases from J, the gap between germline ends came to 12 bases. Germline assignment: CDR1 SGHNT and CDR2 YYREEE (reference sequence). This CDR3 reads CASSLTELTDTQYF. As DNA, the CDR3 is TGTGCCAGCAGTTTGACTGAGCTCACAGATACGCAGTATTTT.

The chain uses TRBV6-4 and TRBJ1-6; 7 positions match TRBD1. Germline V gives CDR1 MRHNA, CDR2 SNTAGT. This CDR3 spans 13 amino acids. The CDR3: CEGDSLYNSPLHF. CDR3 nucleotides: TGTGAGGGGGACAGCCTATATAATTCACCCCTCCACTTT.